This TCR beta chain derives from a study of PD-L1 blockade in urothelial cancer. Turning to the study itself: From 2014, patients received atezolizumab, given as 1,200 mg intravenously every 3 weeks. As for prior chemotherapy regimens, patients had received 0 to 3. Samples of blood were analyzed 3 weeks (second dose) and 6 weeks after treatment start.

The time point was: pretreatment peripheral blood. Patients yielded 1 to 8 samples each, pretreatment and on-treatment. Assay used: immunoSEQ multiplex PCR; TCRdb lists only in-frame clones, some missing. The profile shows about 56,000 clones, 85% of them singletons. The specimen comprised PBMCs, sampled around atezolizumab (anti-PD-L1) treatment. This TCR was sampled from an older man with urothelial cancer.

The CDR3 nucleotides read TGTGCCAGCTCACGTACTTACTCCTACGAGCAGTACTTC. Translated: CASSRTYSYEQYF. The chain recombines TRBV18 with TRBJ2-7, with D hard to call. Per the germline V gene, CDR1 is KGHSH and CDR2 is LQKENI. The CDR3 totals 13 residues. Trimming removed 4 bases from V and 0 bases from J, with 7 bases in between.